These T cell receptor beta chains were read from a single sample in a study of identifying expanded T cells in peripheral blood. The assay was immunoSEQ multiplex PCR, and TCRdb's table has in-frame clones only and misses some. The sample comprises some 130,000 clones, around nine tenths of which are singletons, and around 8.2% rests with the top ten. The source material was blood. The source is a person between 18 and 75 years old in good health. Both conserved end residues are part of each CDR3. Fields, in order: clone size, D gene, V gene, J gene, CDR3 protein, CDR3 DNA. The D gene is left open where the match is weak. Clone size is shown for a subset of rows, as once, few, many or a class of expanded clone.

>-|-|TRBV9|TRBJ2-1
CASNDKTGNEQFF
TGTGCCAGCAATGACAAAACTGGCAATGAGCAGTTCTTC
>-|TRBD2|TRBV14|TRBJ2-3
CASSQVTSGSTDTQYF
TGTGCCAGCAGCCAAGTTACTAGCGGGAGCACAGATACGCAGTATTTT
>once|-|TRBV7-2|TRBJ1-5
CASSLNSNQPQHF
TGTGCCAGCAGCTTAAACAGCAATCAGCCCCAGCATTTT
>-|TRBD1|TRBV6-5|TRBJ1-1
CASNEQGSTEAFF
TGTGCCAGCAACGAACAGGGGAGCACTGAAGCTTTCTTT
>-|-|TRBV19|TRBJ1-5
CASSINQGSNQPQHF
TGTGCCAGTAGTATTAACCAGGGGTCCAATCAGCCCCAGCATTTT
>-|-|TRBV10-3|TRBJ1-3
CAISESGNSGNTIYF
TGTGCCATCAGTGAGTCAGGAAACTCTGGAAACACCATATATTTT
>once|-|TRBV6-6|TRBJ1-5
CASSSRGTYSNQPQHF
TGTGCCAGCAGTTCTAGGGGAACTTATAGCAATCAGCCCCAGCATTTT
>-|TRBD1|TRBV25-1|TRBJ1-2
CASSVGRGSGYTF
TGTGCCAGCAGTGTCGGCAGGGGGAGTGGCTACACCTTC
>-|-|TRBV5-8|TRBJ1-2
CASSPASTYGYTF
TGTGCCAGCAGCCCTGCGAGCACTTATGGCTACACCTTC
>-|-|TRBV4-3|TRBJ2-7
CASSQDRGVYEQYF
TGCGCCAGCAGCCAAGACAGGGGGGTTTACGAGCAGTACTTC
>-|-|TRBV6-5|TRBJ1-1
CASTVSGVNTEAFF
TGTGCCAGCACCGTTAGCGGGGTGAACACTGAAGCTTTCTTT
>-|TRBD1|TRBV7-6|TRBJ1-1
CASSPGQGGTEVFF
TGTGCCAGCAGCCCGGGACAGGGAGGCACTGAAGTTTTCTTT
>-|TRBD2|TRBV6-1|TRBJ2-3
CASSDSTGRIIDTQYF
TGTGCCAGCAGTGATTCGACCGGGAGGATCATCGATACGCAGTATTTT
>-|TRBD1|TRBV28|TRBJ2-7
CASIKTGGLLYEQYF
TGTGCCAGCATAAAGACAGGGGGCCTCCTGTACGAGCAGTACTTC
>-|TRBD2|TRBV4-2|TRBJ2-1
CASSQALKLAGVHNEQFF
TGTGCCAGCAGCCAAGCTCTAAAACTAGCGGGGGTACACAATGAGCAGTTCTTC
>-|-|TRBV18|TRBJ2-3
CASSQADTQYF
TGTGCCAGCTCACAAGCAGATACGCAGTATTTT
>-|-|TRBV6-5|TRBJ2-1
CASSYRDSYNEQFF
TGTGCCAGCAGTTACCGGGACTCCTACAATGAGCAGTTCTTC
>-|TRBD1|TRBV15|TRBJ1-2
CATSARRQGLSKSYTF
TGTGCCACCAGCGCCCGACGACAGGGCCTGAGTAAAAGCTACACCTTC
>-|-|TRBV7-8|TRBJ2-7
CASSPRALYEQYF
TGTGCCAGCAGCCCGAGGGCCCTCTACGAGCAGTACTTC
>-|-|TRBV28|TRBJ1-4
CASSLIGIDVDEKLFF
TGTGCCAGCAGTTTAATTGGGATTGATGTCGATGAAAAACTGTTTTTT
>-|-|TRBV5-1|TRBJ2-3
CASSFQGTIRSGTDTQYF
TGCGCCAGCAGCTTCCAGGGGACAATCAGATCCGGCACAGATACGCAGTATTTT
>-|TRBD1|TRBV7-2|TRBJ2-1
CASSGPGTGGNEQFF
TGTGCCAGCAGCGGACCCGGGACAGGGGGCAATGAGCAGTTCTTC
>-|-|TRBV7-9|TRBJ1-1
CAIYVGGNTEAFF
TGTGCCATCTACGTCGGAGGGAACACTGAAGCTTTCTTT
>few|-|TRBV30|TRBJ1-1
CAWRRGMNTEAFF
TGTGCCTGGAGAAGAGGCATGAACACTGAAGCTTTCTTT
>few|-|TRBV27|TRBJ1-1
CASNMAGRPLNTEAFF
TGTGCCAGCAACATGGCGGGTCGTCCCTTGAACACTGAAGCTTTCTTT
>-|TRBD1|TRBV30|TRBJ1-1
CACGTGDIVAFF
TGTGCCTGCGGGACAGGTGATATTGTGGCTTTCTTT
>-|-|TRBV5-1|TRBJ1-1
CASSFGTQGEAFF
TGCGCCAGCAGCTTTGGGACGCAAGGTGAAGCTTTCTTT
>-|-|TRBV29-1|TRBJ2-2
CSSSRGDGELFF
TGCAGCTCTAGCCGGGGTGACGGGGAGCTGTTTTTT
>-|-|TRBV14|TRBJ1-4
CASSKAGPAGEKLFF
TGTGCCAGCAGCAAAGCGGGGCCTGCGGGTGAAAAACTGTTTTTT
>-|-|TRBV7-9|TRBJ2-1
CASSQVKGPSYNEQFF
TGTGCCAGCAGCCAGGTCAAAGGGCCCTCCTACAATGAGCAGTTCTTC
>-|-|TRBV28|TRBJ2-3
CASSFSDNTDTQYF
TGTGCCAGCAGTTTTTCGGACAACACAGATACGCAGTATTTT
>-|-|TRBV7-2|TRBJ1-3
CASSRVLSGNTIYF
TGTGCCAGCAGCAGGGTCCTCTCTGGAAACACCATATATTTT
>-|-|TRBV18|TRBJ1-2
CASSPRVKDGYTF
TGTGCCAGCTCACCCAGGGTAAAGGATGGCTACACCTTC
>-|TRBD1|TRBV19|TRBJ2-1
CASSGMTGGTYNEQFF
TGTGCCAGTAGTGGGATGACAGGGGGAACCTACAATGAGCAGTTCTTC
>-|-|TRBV6-5|TRBJ1-4
CASSPDRATNEKLFF
TGTGCCAGCAGTCCTGACAGAGCAACTAATGAAAAACTGTTTTTT
>-|-|TRBV30|TRBJ1-3
CAWSWRTSGNTIYF
TGTGCCTGGAGTTGGAGGACCTCTGGAAACACCATATATTTT
>-|-|TRBV19|TRBJ1-1
CASSISTGGSVVTEAFF
TGTGCCAGTAGTATCTCAACAGGCGGGAGCGTGGTCACTGAAGCTTTCTTT
>-|TRBD1|TRBV20-1|TRBJ1-2
CSALQGYGYTF
TGCAGTGCTCTACAGGGGTATGGCTACACCTTC
>-|-|TRBV7-6|TRBJ1-3
CASSLLPPGNTIYF
TGTGCCAGCAGCTTGTTACCCCCTGGAAACACCATATATTTT
>-|TRBD2|TRBV5-4|TRBJ2-2
CASSYSGGAAGELFF
TGTGCCAGCAGCTATAGCGGGGGGGCCGCCGGGGAGCTGTTTTTT
>few|-|TRBV28|TRBJ2-7
CASSLAPAYEQYF
TGTGCCAGCAGTTTGGCTCCAGCCTACGAGCAGTACTTC
>-|-|TRBV7-8|TRBJ1-1
CASSLAIGATEAFF
TGTGCCAGCAGCTTAGCGATCGGGGCCACTGAAGCTTTCTTT
>-|-|TRBV11-3|TRBJ1-5
CASSLTNQPQHF
TGTGCCAGCAGCTTAACCAATCAGCCCCAGCATTTT
>-|-|TRBV11-2|TRBJ2-5
CASSHRRGSPETQYF
TGTGCCAGCAGTCACAGAAGGGGCAGTCCGGAGACCCAGTACTTC
>-|-|TRBV7-3|TRBJ1-2
CASSLIGQDYGYTF
TGTGCCAGCAGCTTAATCGGACAAGACTATGGCTACACCTTC
>-|-|TRBV30|TRBJ1-5
CAWAWRWDQPQHF
TGTGCCTGGGCGTGGAGGTGGGATCAGCCCCAGCATTTT
>-|-|TRBV7-9|TRBJ1-2
CASSLAAGVGYTF
TGTGCCAGCAGCTTAGCTGCAGGGGTCGGCTACACCTTC
>-|-|TRBV5-4|TRBJ2-5
CASSPSQGVETQYF
TGTGCCAGCAGCCCGTCACAGGGAGTAGAGACCCAGTACTTC
>-|TRBD1|TRBV29-1|TRBJ2-1
CSATTGGGTNEQFF
TGCAGCGCTACCACAGGGGGCGGTACGAATGAGCAGTTCTTC
>-|-|TRBV6-5|TRBJ1-1
CASSYPGEFPEAFF
TGTGCCAGCAGTTACCCGGGGGAGTTTCCTGAAGCTTTCTTT
>-|TRBD1|TRBV7-2|TRBJ2-4
CASREGQGRNIQYF
TGTGCCAGCAGAGAGGGACAGGGTAGAAACATTCAGTACTTC